This is a list of T cell receptor beta chains from one sample in a study of cytomegalovirus exposure and HLA in healthy donors. Sequencing was performed with immunoSEQ multiplex PCR; in TCRdb, only in-frame clones are kept and a portion is missing. The sample records around 190,000 clones, around four fifths being singletons. The specimen was PBMCs. The receptors were sampled from a woman aged 40 to 50 in good health and CMV-seronegative. The CDR3 runs from the conserved cysteine through the conserved F or W. The order of the fields is clone size, J gene, D gene, V gene, CDR3 protein, CDR3 DNA. A D gene is named only where the DNA matches it firmly. Some rows mark clone size as missing; the rest say once, few, many or name a class of expanded clone.

>NA|TRBJ2-7|NA|TRBV18
CASSPRGNSYEQYF
TGTGCCAGCTCACCGCGGGGAAATTCCTACGAGCAGTACTTC
>NA|TRBJ2-7|TRBD1|TRBV19
CASSIDRGFYEQYF
TGTGCCAGTAGTATTGACAGGGGATTCTACGAGCAGTACTTC
>NA|TRBJ2-1|NA|TRBV27
CASSLRLQVPNEQFF
TGTGCCAGCAGTTTAAGGCTACAGGTACCCAATGAGCAGTTCTTC
>once|TRBJ1-1|NA|TRBV7-9
CASSLVGEDTEAFF
TGTGCCAGCAGCTTAGTAGGGGAGGACACTGAAGCTTTCTTT
>NA|TRBJ2-1|TRBD1|TRBV7-2
CASSVPTGGAAGDYNEQFF
TGTGCCAGCAGCGTACCTACAGGGGGCGCGGCGGGGGATTACAATGAGCAGTTCTTC
>NA|TRBJ2-3|TRBD1|TRBV7-3
CASSRTGRADTQYF
TGTGCCAGCAGCCGGACAGGGCGCGCAGATACGCAGTATTTT
>NA|TRBJ2-1|NA|TRBV7-2
CASGGDSSSYNEQFF
TGTGCCAGCGGCGGGGACTCGAGCTCCTACAATGAGCAGTTCTTC
>NA|TRBJ2-1|TRBD1|TRBV10-1
CARVPQGTYNEQFF
TGCGCCAGGGTCCCACAGGGGACCTACAATGAGCAGTTCTTC
>NA|TRBJ2-5|TRBD2|TRBV11-3
CASSSLAGIIAQYF
TGTGCCAGCAGCTCACTAGCGGGAATAATCGCCCAGTACTTC
>few|TRBJ2-6|NA|TRBV7-3
CASSLLASGANVLTF
TGTGCCAGCAGCTTACTGGCCTCTGGGGCCAACGTCCTGACTTTC
>NA|TRBJ2-2|TRBD2|TRBV7-2
CASSLWHSGRNTGELFF
TGTGCCAGCAGCTTATGGCACAGCGGGAGGAACACCGGGGAGCTGTTTTTT
>once|TRBJ1-3|NA|TRBV6-5
CASRTGGIGNTIYF
TGTGCCAGCAGAACCGGGGGTATTGGAAACACCATATATTTT
>NA|TRBJ2-3|TRBD1|TRBV18
CASSHPSDRGRDTQYF
TGTGCCAGCTCTCATCCCTCGGACAGGGGCCGGGATACGCAGTATTTT
>NA|TRBJ1-1|NA|TRBV5-6
CASSLSFTANTEAFF
TGTGCCAGCAGCTTGTCTTTCACAGCGAACACTGAAGCTTTCTTT
>few|TRBJ2-3|NA|TRBV5-4
CASSQEGLYTDTQYF
TGTGCCAGCAGCCAAGAGGGACTCTACACAGATACGCAGTATTTT
>NA|TRBJ2-2|TRBD1|TRBV13
CASSLEGQGGTGELFF
TGTGCCAGCAGCTTAGAAGGACAGGGAGGCACCGGGGAGCTGTTTTTT
>NA|TRBJ2-3|TRBD1|TRBV2
CASTRNPQGITDTQYF
TGTGCCAGCACTAGAAACCCACAGGGGATCACAGATACGCAGTATTTT
>NA|TRBJ1-2|TRBD1|TRBV5-8
CASSSGQGVYGYTF
TGTGCCAGCAGCTCTGGACAGGGGGTATATGGCTACACCTTC
>NA|TRBJ1-2|TRBD1|TRBV5-8
CASSGGQGAVSYGYTF
TGTGCCAGCAGCGGCGGACAGGGGGCGGTATCCTATGGCTACACCTTC
>few|TRBJ2-7|TRBD1|TRBV7-6
CASSLAGTGTYEQYF
TGTGCCAGCAGCTTAGCCGGGACAGGGACCTACGAGCAGTACTTC
>NA|TRBJ2-7|NA|TRBV7-2
CASRALGLSGDEQYF
TGTGCCAGCAGGGCCCTGGGACTCTCGGGGGACGAGCAGTACTTC
>NA|TRBJ2-1|TRBD1|TRBV10-3
CAISESRTGPYNEQFF
TGTGCCATCAGTGAGTCCAGGACAGGGCCCTACAATGAGCAGTTCTTC
>NA|TRBJ2-1|TRBD1|TRBV7-2
CASSGGQGGEQFF
TGTGCCAGCAGCGGGGGACAGGGAGGTGAGCAGTTCTTC
>NA|TRBJ2-3|NA|TRBV7-2
CASSLGGRVTDTQYF
TGTGCCAGCAGCTTAGGAGGCAGGGTGACAGATACGCAGTATTTT
>NA|TRBJ1-6|NA|TRBV11-3
CASSFEQGGSPLHF
TGTGCCAGCAGCTTCGAACAGGGCGGGTCCCCCCTCCACTTT
>NA|TRBJ2-2|TRBD2|TRBV7-8
CASSPIAGLNTGELFF
TGTGCCAGCAGCCCGATAGCGGGACTGAACACCGGGGAGCTGTTTTTT
>NA|TRBJ1-1|NA|TRBV18
CASFPEVGAEAFF
TGTGCCAGCTTCCCCGAGGTGGGGGCCGAAGCTTTCTTT
>NA|TRBJ2-7|TRBD1|TRBV10-3
CAISDRQGFGEQYF
TGTGCCATCAGTGATAGACAGGGATTCGGGGAGCAGTACTTC
>NA|TRBJ2-5|TRBD1|TRBV5-1
CASSFGDRGAETQYF
TGCGCCAGCAGCTTTGGTGACAGGGGTGCAGAGACCCAGTACTTC
>NA|TRBJ1-2|NA|TRBV18
CASSPLAGRDYGYTF
TGTGCCAGCTCACCACTAGCGGGCAGGGATTATGGCTACACCTTC
>NA|TRBJ1-4|NA|TRBV25-1
CASSEAGFTNEKLFF
TGTGCCAGCAGTGAGGCGGGGTTCACTAATGAAAAACTGTTTTTT
>NA|TRBJ2-1|TRBD2|TRBV4-1
CASSLGRGIYNEQFF
TGCGCCAGCAGCTTAGGGCGGGGGATCTACAATGAGCAGTTCTTC
>few|TRBJ1-2|NA|TRBV30
CACLLDSYYGYTF
TGTGCCTGCCTTCTCGACAGCTACTATGGCTACACCTTC
>NA|TRBJ2-2|NA|TRBV30
CAWSEQSAGELFF
TGTGCCTGGAGTGAGCAAAGCGCCGGGGAGCTGTTTTTT
>NA|TRBJ1-5|NA|TRBV6-1
CASRQGWDQPQHF
TGTGCCAGCAGACAGGGTTGGGATCAGCCCCAGCATTTT
>NA|TRBJ1-1|NA|TRBV4-3
CASSQDPDIGTEAFF
TGCGCCAGCAGCCAAGACCCGGACATCGGCACTGAAGCTTTCTTT
>few|TRBJ2-1|TRBD2|TRBV6-1
CASTTGLAGVEQFF
TGTGCCAGCACAACGGGACTAGCGGGAGTTGAGCAGTTCTTC